Listed here are 2 T cell receptor beta chains from one sample, sequenced in a study of beta chain features in type 1 diabetes (dated by TCRdb to between 2018 and 2020). Library prep was done by the immunoSEQ multiplex PCR assay. All of the isolated RNA was reverse transcribed with the High Capacity cDNA Reverse Transcription Kit, so expressed TCRB transcripts were sequenced. This immuneACCESS table, as held by TCRdb, lists in-frame sequences with V and J called but not all clones. Of the missing ones, under half trace to an unresolved V gene in checked studies; the others have no known cause. The sample table contains around 160,000 clones; only one count was recorded for around 63% of them. Together, the top ten hold approximately 0.09% of the sample. The antigens of these receptors remain unknown. Overall results and qualifications from the work: A moderate but significant shortening of TCRB CDR3 length was observed in type 1 diabetes patients in all four CD4+ subsets.

The sample consisted of naive CD4+ T cells from blood. Read against the paper, the sample's cell subset or site label means: true naive CD4+ T cells. The receptors were sampled from a young man with type 1 diabetes.

This clone has a single count. V is TRBV30 and J is TRBJ2-4; TRBD2 might be the D (6 bases). Germline lookup yields CDR1 GTSNPN and CDR2 SVGIG (reference sequence). The CDR3 spans 14 residues. V was cut by 2 bases and J by 7 bases, with 15 bases left in between. For the CDR3, the DNA is TGTGCCTGGAGTTCGCCAGGTGGGGGGAACATTCAGTACTTC. Its protein product is CAWSSPGGGNIQYF.

J is TRBJ2-6 and V is TRBV4-2; D not certain. This CDR3 comprises 15 residues. Germline V gene data show CDR1 as LGHNA and CDR2 as YNFKEQ. The V end was cut by 2 bases, the J end by 2 bases, with 7 bases between. The CDR3 protein is CASSQQETGANVLTF. DNA for the CDR3: TGTGCCAGCAGCCAACAGGAGACTGGGGCCAACGTCCTGACTTTC.